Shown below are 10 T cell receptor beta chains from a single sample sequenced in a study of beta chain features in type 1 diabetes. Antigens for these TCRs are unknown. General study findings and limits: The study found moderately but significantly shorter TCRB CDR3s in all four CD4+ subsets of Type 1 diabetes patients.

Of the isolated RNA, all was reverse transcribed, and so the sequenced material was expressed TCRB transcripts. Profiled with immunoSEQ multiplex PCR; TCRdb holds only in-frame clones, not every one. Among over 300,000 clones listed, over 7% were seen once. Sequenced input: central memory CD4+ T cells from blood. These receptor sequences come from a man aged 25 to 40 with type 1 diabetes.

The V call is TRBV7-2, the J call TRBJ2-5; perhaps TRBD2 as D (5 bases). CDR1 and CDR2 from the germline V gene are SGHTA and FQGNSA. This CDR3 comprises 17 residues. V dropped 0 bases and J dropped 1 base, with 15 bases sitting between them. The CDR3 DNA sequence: TGTGCCAGCAGCTTAGCGTCGGGTAGCGTCATCCAAGAGACCCAGTACTTC. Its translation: CASSLASGSVIQETQYF.

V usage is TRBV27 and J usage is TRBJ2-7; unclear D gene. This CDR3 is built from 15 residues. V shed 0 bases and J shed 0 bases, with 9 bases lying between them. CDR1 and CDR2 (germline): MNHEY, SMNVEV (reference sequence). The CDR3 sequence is CASSLSHWSSYEQYF. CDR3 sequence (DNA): TGTGCCAGCAGTTTATCCCACTGGAGCTCCTACGAGCAGTACTTC.

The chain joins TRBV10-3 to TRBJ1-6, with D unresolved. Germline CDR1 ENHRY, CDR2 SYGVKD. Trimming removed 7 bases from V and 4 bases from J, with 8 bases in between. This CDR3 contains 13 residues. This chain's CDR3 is CAITREYNSPLHF. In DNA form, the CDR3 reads TGTGCCATCACCCGGGAGTATAATTCACCCCTCCACTTT.

Here the CDR3 DNA reads TGTGCCAGCAGTGTCGGACAGGGGATAGGCACCGGGGAGCTGTTTTTT. Its translation is CASSVGQGIGTGELFF. This sequence joins TRBV2 and TRBJ2-2; 9 bases line up with TRBD1. CDR1 and CDR2 from the germline V gene are SNHLY and FYNNEI. CDR3 length equals 16 residues. V lost 4 bases, J lost 4 bases, and 7 bases stayed unmatched. Supplemented by reference TRBV2 and TRBJ2-2, the full variable domain reads EPEVTQTPSHQVTQMGQEVILRCVPISNHLYFYWYRQILGQKVEFLVSFYNNEISEKSEIFDDQFSVERPDGSNFTLKIRSTKLEDSAMYFCASSVGQGIGTGELFFGEGSRLTVL.

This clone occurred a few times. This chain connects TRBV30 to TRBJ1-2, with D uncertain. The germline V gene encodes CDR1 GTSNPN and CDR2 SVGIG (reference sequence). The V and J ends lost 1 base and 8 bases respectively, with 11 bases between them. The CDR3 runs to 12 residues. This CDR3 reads CAWSARPGGYTF. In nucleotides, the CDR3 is TGTGCCTGGAGTGCCCGTCCGGGGGGCTACACCTTC. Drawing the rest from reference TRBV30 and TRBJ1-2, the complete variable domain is SQTIHQWPATLVQPVGSPLSLECTVEGTSNPNLYWYRQAAGRGLQLLFYSVGIGQISSEVPQNLSASRPQDRQFILSSKKLLLSDSGFYLCAWSARPGGYTFGSGTRLTVV.

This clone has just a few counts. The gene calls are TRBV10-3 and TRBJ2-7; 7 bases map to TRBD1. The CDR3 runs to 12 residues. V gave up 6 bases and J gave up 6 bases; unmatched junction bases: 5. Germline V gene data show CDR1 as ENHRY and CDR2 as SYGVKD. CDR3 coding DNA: TGTGCCATCAGGGGACAGCAGGGCGAGCAGTACTTC. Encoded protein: CAIRGQQGEQYF.

The CDR3 sequence: CASSDSGTNSGNTIYF. Written as DNA, the CDR3 is TGTGCCAGCAGCGATTCCGGGACAAACTCTGGAAACACCATATATTTT. This sequence joins TRBV7-2 and TRBJ1-3, with D tentatively TRBD1 (6 bases). The CDR3 runs to 16 residues. In germline, CDR1 is SGHTA, CDR2 FQGNSA. V lost 5 bases, J lost 0 bases, and 14 bases lay in between.

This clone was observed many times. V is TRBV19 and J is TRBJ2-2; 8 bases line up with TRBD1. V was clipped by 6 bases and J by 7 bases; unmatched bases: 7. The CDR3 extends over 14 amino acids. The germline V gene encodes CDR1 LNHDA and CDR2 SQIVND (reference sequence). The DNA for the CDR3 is TGTGCCAGTAGCCCAGGGGGCTCGCACGGGGAGCTGTTTTTT. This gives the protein CASSPGGSHGELFF.

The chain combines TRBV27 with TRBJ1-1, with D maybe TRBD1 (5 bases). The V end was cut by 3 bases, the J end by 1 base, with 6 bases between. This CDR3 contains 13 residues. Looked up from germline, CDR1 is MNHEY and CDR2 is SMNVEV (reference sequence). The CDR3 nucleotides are TGTGCCAGCAGTTTTGGGGGGAACACTGAAGCTTTCTTT. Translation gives CASSFGGNTEAFF.

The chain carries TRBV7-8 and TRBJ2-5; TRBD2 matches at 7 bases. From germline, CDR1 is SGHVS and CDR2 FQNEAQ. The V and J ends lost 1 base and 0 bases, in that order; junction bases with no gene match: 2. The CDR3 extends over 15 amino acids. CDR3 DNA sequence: TGTGCCAGCAGCTTAGTGGGACTAAACCAAGAGACCCAGTACTTC. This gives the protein CASSLVGLNQETQYF.